This TCR beta chain was observed in a study of T-cell reconstitution after alpha-beta-depleted transplantation in children. Study-wide findings and caveats: Diversity of TCRbeta at day 60 was high in some patients, arising from surviving recipient T cells and thymic progenitors. There were reportedly several hundred expanded graft clones from which alpha-beta T cells came about two months after transplant. By one year post-transplant, T-cell counts and diversity largely arose from T cells that were newly produced.

About this clonotype: Antigen: not known.

Trimming pared 0 bases from V and 2 bases from J, leaving 13 bases between. The CDR3 runs to 16 residues. The germline gives CDR1 SGHTA, CDR2 FQGNSA. Unique molecular identifiers were built into the TCRbeta library. MiXCR, run by TCRdb on the PCR reads, gives a single entry per CDR3 protein. This table holds about a million distinct CDR3 sequences, roughly 31% found once. The genes are TRBV7-2 and TRBJ2-5; D may be TRBD2 (7 bases). Sequences were derived from PBMCs, mostly from graft donor cells, sampled 360 days after TCRalphabeta/CD19-depleted stem cell transplant. The TCR comes from a boy in the first two years of life who had a stem cell transplant for SCID, so the T cells may come from the graft donor. The CDR3 sequence: CASSLAGGPPQETQYF. DNA for the CDR3: TGTGCCAGCAGCTTAGCCGGGGGGCCACCTCAAGAGACCCAGTACTTC.